This T cell receptor beta chain emerged from a study of OX40 agonist ivuxolimab in advanced cancers. The overall study: Patients were infused with ivuxolimab every 2 weeks at 0.01 to 10 mg/kg. Study-wide findings and caveats: Certain nonresponding patients likewise had low normalized T-cell clonal expansion.

This clone was seen a handful of times. What it binds is unknown. This CDR3 contains 13 residues. Germline lookup yields CDR1 MNHEY and CDR2 SVGAGI. The ends were cut back, 5 bases at V and 8 bases at J, with 15 bases in the middle. Assay: immunoSEQ multiplex PCR; the TCRdb copy retains only in-frame clones and omits some. The table has under 20,000 clones, 78% seen once. Autoimmune disease history or systemic immunosuppression led to patient exclusion. Samples of blood were obtained at baseline, on cycle 4 day 1, and on cycle 7 day 1. V usage is TRBV6-5 and J usage is TRBJ1-2; D is unresolved. The receptor was isolated from an adult with an advanced solid tumor such as melanoma, head and neck, liver or kidney cancer. This sample comprised CD4+ or CD8+ T cells sorted from blood, obtained in a trial of the OX40 agonist ivuxolimab. The CDR3 sequence is CASSHGDLGGYTF. The CDR3 DNA follows: TGTGCCAGCAGTCATGGGGATCTAGGGGGCTACACCTTC.